This is a list of T cell receptor beta chains from one sample in a study of T cell repertoires in cytomegalovirus infection. TCRdb processed the reads anew with MiXCR; each CDR3 protein has one entry. Here the sample spans roughly 310,000 distinct CDR3 sequences, roughly 28% being singletons. Their antigens are not known. The sequencing used cultured PBMCs, collected from culture after CMV antigen stimulation. The receptors come from a human donor in good health (CMV status not recorded). Some clones in this sample may be carry-over from other donors' samples. The CDR3 runs from the conserved cysteine through the conserved F or W. The size entry is marked missing in some rows and otherwise reads once, few, many or a size class.

V gene: TRBV12-3/TRBV12-4
CDR3 length: 16
clone size: .
CDR3 protein: CASSWDSWSYNSPLHF

V gene: TRBV2
CDR3 length: 15
clone size: .
CDR3 protein: CASRVDRQGTGELFF

V gene: TRBV2
CDR3 length: 15
clone size: many
CDR3 protein: CASSTLLAGQETQYF

V gene: TRBV7-2
CDR3 length: 13
clone size: many
CDR3 protein: CASSSGMKETQYF

V gene: TRBV28
CDR3 length: 14
clone size: .
CDR3 protein: CASSLEDRGTEAFF

V gene: TRBV7-3
CDR3 length: 14
clone size: few
CDR3 protein: CASSLIGGVREQYF

V gene: TRBV7-6
CDR3 length: 11
clone size: .
CDR3 protein: CASSNLGELFF

V gene: TRBV28
CDR3 length: 15
clone size: many
CDR3 protein: CASSAPGKSNYGYTF

V gene: TRBV7-2
CDR3 length: 15
clone size: many
CDR3 protein: CASSNSGSSYNEQFF

V gene: TRBV29-1
CDR3 length: 12
clone size: few
CDR3 protein: CSVEEGGNEQFF

V gene: TRBV7-8
CDR3 length: 14
clone size: few
CDR3 protein: CASSLETSNYGYTF

V gene: TRBV10-3
CDR3 length: 13
clone size: few
CDR3 protein: CAISDREDYGYTF

V gene: TRBV28
CDR3 length: 15
clone size: few
CDR3 protein: CASSAVGGTSYEQYF

V gene: TRBV24-1
CDR3 length: 15
clone size: .
CDR3 protein: CATSDLDRPTDTQYF

V gene: TRBV7-9
CDR3 length: 12
clone size: .
CDR3 protein: CASGQGDYEQYF

V gene: TRBV7-9
CDR3 length: 12
clone size: many
CDR3 protein: CASSLGPIGYTF

V gene: TRBV6-1
CDR3 length: 14
clone size: many
CDR3 protein: CASSEKETNSPLHF

V gene: TRBV6-6
CDR3 length: 15
clone size: .
CDR3 protein: CASSVRLAAYNEQFF

V gene: TRBV28
CDR3 length: 15
clone size: .
CDR3 protein: CASTSTGVKTDTQYF

V gene: TRBV10-3
CDR3 length: 11
clone size: .
CDR3 protein: CAINDGTEAFF

V gene: TRBV6-2/TRBV6-3
CDR3 length: 14
clone size: .
CDR3 protein: CASSRTSGTYEQYF

V gene: TRBV12-3/TRBV12-4
CDR3 length: 14
clone size: .
CDR3 protein: CASKARVRNTEAFF

V gene: TRBV7-8
CDR3 length: 18
clone size: few
CDR3 protein: CASSYRTSGVRTTDTQYF

V gene: TRBV7-2
CDR3 length: 15
clone size: few
CDR3 protein: CASSLETTLGYEQYF

V gene: TRBV5-1
CDR3 length: 16
clone size: .
CDR3 protein: CASSPQTGGDTGELFF

V gene: TRBV7-9
CDR3 length: 13
clone size: .
CDR3 protein: CASSLYSGNTQYF

V gene: TRBV27
CDR3 length: 16
clone size: .
CDR3 protein: CASSPTGGGITGELFF

V gene: TRBV28
CDR3 length: 14
clone size: few
CDR3 protein: CASSSMTGQETQYF

V gene: TRBV28
CDR3 length: 15
clone size: few
CDR3 protein: CASSLWNSRTYEQYF

V gene: TRBV7-9
CDR3 length: 16
clone size: .
CDR3 protein: CASSRYTGRVVDEQFF

V gene: TRBV7-9
CDR3 length: 17
clone size: few
CDR3 protein: CASSDRQSKQDNYGYTF

V gene: TRBV27
CDR3 length: 17
clone size: few
CDR3 protein: CASSPSAGGLLSYEQYF

V gene: TRBV19
CDR3 length: 17
clone size: .
CDR3 protein: CASSPPLWRDGTDTQYF

V gene: TRBV20-1
CDR3 length: 17
clone size: .
CDR3 protein: CSASGSGIRSSYDEQFF

V gene: TRBV7-6
CDR3 length: 14
clone size: .
CDR3 protein: CASSLVRREVFQYF

V gene: TRBV11-2
CDR3 length: 14
clone size: .
CDR3 protein: CASSQGIGASPLHF

V gene: TRBV2
CDR3 length: 13
clone size: .
CDR3 protein: CASSPGTSDEQFF

V gene: TRBV11-3
CDR3 length: 12
clone size: few
CDR3 protein: CASSLAMGAQYF

V gene: TRBV6-1
CDR3 length: 15
clone size: .
CDR3 protein: CASSTMVRDGGTQYF

V gene: TRBV27
CDR3 length: 19
clone size: few
CDR3 protein: CASSLSAGLAGGVGNEQFF

V gene: TRBV5-1
CDR3 length: 15
clone size: few
CDR3 protein: CASSLERGATDTQYF

V gene: TRBV30
CDR3 length: 15
clone size: few
CDR3 protein: CAWNLGQGGAYEQYF

V gene: TRBV7-4
CDR3 length: 17
clone size: few
CDR3 protein: CASSLRGGAGSGNTIYF

V gene: TRBV6-1
CDR3 length: 15
clone size: many
CDR3 protein: CASTGGRKTNTEAFF

V gene: TRBV19
CDR3 length: 15
clone size: .
CDR3 protein: CASSPSLKRPDTQYF

V gene: TRBV6-4
CDR3 length: 17
clone size: few
CDR3 protein: CASWGRYGLAGYNEQFF

V gene: TRBV6-5
CDR3 length: 16
clone size: .
CDR3 protein: CASSRLAGEGRDEQYF

V gene: TRBV6-2/TRBV6-3
CDR3 length: 14
clone size: many
CDR3 protein: CASSYSRGTGELFF

V gene: TRBV28
CDR3 length: 15
clone size: few
CDR3 protein: CASRAGTRTRETQYF

V gene: TRBV28
CDR3 length: 16
clone size: .
CDR3 protein: CASSGGIPFSGNTIYF

V gene: TRBV9
CDR3 length: 14
clone size: .
CDR3 protein: CASRLGGSTGELFF

V gene: TRBV7-2
CDR3 length: 15
clone size: many
CDR3 protein: CASSPTLEAYNEQFF